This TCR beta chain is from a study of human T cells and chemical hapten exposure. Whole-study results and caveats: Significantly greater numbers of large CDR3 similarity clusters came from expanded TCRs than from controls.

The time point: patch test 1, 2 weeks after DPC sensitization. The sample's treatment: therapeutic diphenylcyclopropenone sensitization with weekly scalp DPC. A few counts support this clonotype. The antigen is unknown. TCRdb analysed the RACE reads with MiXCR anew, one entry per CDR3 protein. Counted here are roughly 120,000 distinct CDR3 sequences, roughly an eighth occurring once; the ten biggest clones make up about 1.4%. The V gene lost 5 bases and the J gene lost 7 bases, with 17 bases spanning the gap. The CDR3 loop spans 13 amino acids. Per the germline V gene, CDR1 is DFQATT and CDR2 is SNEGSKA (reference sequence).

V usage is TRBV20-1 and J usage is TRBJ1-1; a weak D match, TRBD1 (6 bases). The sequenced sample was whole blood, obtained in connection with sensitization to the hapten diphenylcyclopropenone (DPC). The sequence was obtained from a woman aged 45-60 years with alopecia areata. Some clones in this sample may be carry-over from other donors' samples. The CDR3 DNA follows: TGCAGTGCTGGAACCGGGACACATAGTGAAGCTTTCTTT. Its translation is CSAGTGTHSEAFF.